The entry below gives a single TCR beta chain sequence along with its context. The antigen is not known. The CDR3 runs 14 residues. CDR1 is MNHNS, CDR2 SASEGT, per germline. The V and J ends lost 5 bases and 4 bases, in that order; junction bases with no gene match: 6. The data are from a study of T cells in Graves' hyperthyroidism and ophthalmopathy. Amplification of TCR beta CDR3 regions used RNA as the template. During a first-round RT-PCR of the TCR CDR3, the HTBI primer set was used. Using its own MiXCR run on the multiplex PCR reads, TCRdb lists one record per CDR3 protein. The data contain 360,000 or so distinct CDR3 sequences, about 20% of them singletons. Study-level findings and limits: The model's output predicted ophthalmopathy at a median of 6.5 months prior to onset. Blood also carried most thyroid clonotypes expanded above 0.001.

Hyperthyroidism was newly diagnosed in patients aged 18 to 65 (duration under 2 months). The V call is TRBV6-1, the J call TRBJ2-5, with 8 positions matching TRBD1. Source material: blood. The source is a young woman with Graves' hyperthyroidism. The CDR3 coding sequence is TGTGCCAGCAGTCGGACAGGGTCCGCAGAGACCCAGTACTTC. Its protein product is CASSRTGSAETQYF.